This T cell receptor (beta chain) was sequenced during a study of cytomegalovirus exposure and HLA in healthy donors. Study-wide background: The 90 to 150 validation repertoires were produced on the same platform as the approximately 620 repertoires of the first cohort. This was reported in a later analysis. Overall study findings and caveats: The CMV antigen specificity of a few CMV-associated chains was confirmed through in vitro analysis. Researchers catalogued under 200 TCR beta chains as cytomegalovirus-associated. Reported results showed that the classifier diagnosed cytomegalovirus status with high specificity and sensitivity.

TCRdb's copy holds only in-frame clones and misses some; the assay was immunoSEQ multiplex PCR. Of about 130,000 clones listed, under 90% were seen once; the top ten hold 1.5% to 2%. The V and J ends lost 5 bases and 4 bases, in that order; junction bases with no gene match: 10. The germline V gene encodes CDR1 MDHEN and CDR2 SYDVKM. The CDR3 runs to 15 residues. As regards this clone: The antigen is unknown.

This receptor was identified in a woman younger than 30 in good health and CMV-seronegative. This chain uses TRBV28 with TRBJ2-7, with 8 nucleotides matching TRBD2. Material for sequencing was PBMCs. The CDR3 here is CASSLGQPGGYEQYF. The CDR3 nucleotides read TGTGCCAGCAGTCTCGGACAGCCGGGAGGGTACGAGCAGTACTTC.